This TCR beta chain was sequenced during a study of T cell repertoires in cytomegalovirus infection. Study at large: Public TCR beta signatures provided an indication of both CMV infection and a matching HLA type. Points from the study as a whole: The ex vivo response was dominated by HLA-C-restricted CMV-specific TCR beta clonotypes. Carriers of CMV plus the relevant HLA were identified by cumulative public TCR beta family frequency.

TCRdb redid the calling of the reads with MiXCR, one entry per CDR3 protein. The sample lists roughly 240,000 distinct CDR3 sequences, around 6.6% occurring once. Concerning this clonotype: Its antigen is undetermined.

The CDR3 loop spans 12 amino acids. V was trimmed by 8 bases and J by 3 bases, leaving 13 bases between them. The germline gives CDR1 SQVTM, CDR2 ANQGSEA. The chain couples TRBV29-1 to TRBJ1-2, with D possibly TRBD1 on 6 matching bases. Source material: PBMCs. The origin of this receptor is a human donor in good health (CMV status not recorded). Some clones in this sample may be carry-over from other donors' samples. CDR3 bases: TGCAGCACGAGAGAGGGGGACTATGGCTACACCTTC. This encodes CSTREGDYGYTF.